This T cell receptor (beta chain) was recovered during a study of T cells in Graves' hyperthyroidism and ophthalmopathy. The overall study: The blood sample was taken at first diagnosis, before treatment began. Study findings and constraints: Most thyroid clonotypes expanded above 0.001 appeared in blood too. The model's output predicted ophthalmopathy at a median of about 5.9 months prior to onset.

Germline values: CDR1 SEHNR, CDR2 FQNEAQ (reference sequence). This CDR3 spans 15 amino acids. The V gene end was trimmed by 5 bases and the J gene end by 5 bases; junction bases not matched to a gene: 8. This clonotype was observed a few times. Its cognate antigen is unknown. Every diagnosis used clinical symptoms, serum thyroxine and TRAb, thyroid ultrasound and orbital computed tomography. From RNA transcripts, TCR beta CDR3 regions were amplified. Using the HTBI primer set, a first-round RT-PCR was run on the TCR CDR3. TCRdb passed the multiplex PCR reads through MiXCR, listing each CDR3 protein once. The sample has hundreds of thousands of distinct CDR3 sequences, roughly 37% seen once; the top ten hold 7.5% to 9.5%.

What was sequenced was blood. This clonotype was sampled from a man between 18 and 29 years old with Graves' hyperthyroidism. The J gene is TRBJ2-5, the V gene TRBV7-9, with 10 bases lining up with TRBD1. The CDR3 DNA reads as TGTGCCAGCAGCATGGACAGGGGGGGCTGGGAGACCCAGTACTTC. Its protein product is CASSMDRGGWETQYF. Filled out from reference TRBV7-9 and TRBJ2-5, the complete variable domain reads DTGVSQNPRHKITKRGQNVTFRCDPISEHNRLYWYRQTLGQGPEFLTYFQNEAQLEKSRLLSDRFSAERPKGSFSTLEIQRTEQGDSAMYLCASSMDRGGWETQYFGPGTRLLVL.